The TCR beta chain described here comes from a study of shared clonotypes between healthy human individuals. Findings and limits, study-wide: Tissue TCR repertoires likely differ from these blood-only repertoires. In general, naive subsets displayed greater estimated richness than memory subsets did. The generation probabilities recorded for non-shared clonotypes fell below those of clonotypes shared by all four donors.

Original processing methods: Filtering differed because ImmunoSEQ produced junction-only sequences that carried no quality scores. Sequencing used immunoSEQ multiplex PCR; TCRdb keeps in-frame clones, though not all of them. V, J and clone size are taken as reported in that table, and D and trimming were inferred from the DNA itself. The sample consists of a few million clones, approximately 93% of them appearing once. In regard to this clone: Its antigen is unidentified.

The sequence was obtained from a man aged 18 to 35 in good health. Some clones in this sample may be carry-over from other donors' samples. The sample consisted of naive CD4+ T cells from PBMCs. Subset noted: CD45RA+ positively selected.

CDR3 amino acids: CASIKGVYRSQPQHF. In DNA, the CDR3 is TGTGCCAGCATCAAAGGGGTGTATCGGAGTCAGCCCCAGCATTTT. The chain carries TRBV28 and TRBJ1-5, with D possibly matching TRBD1 (5 bases). Trimming cost V 7 bases and J 6 bases, with 19 bases left between them. This CDR3 is 15 amino acids long. Germline lookup yields CDR1 MDHEN and CDR2 SYDVKM.